These T cell receptor beta chains were read from a single sample in a study of cytomegalovirus exposure and HLA in healthy donors. Produced via immunoSEQ multiplex PCR; TCRdb's table is partial and in-frame only. Of about 150,000 clones in the sample, 73% were seen once. Sequences were obtained from PBMCs. These receptors all come from a woman between 18 and 30 years old in good health and CMV-seropositive. Each CDR3 is given with its conserved first and last residue. Fields, in order: J gene, D gene, V gene, clone size, CDR3 DNA, CDR3 protein. The D gene is left open where the match is weak. Where a row states a size, it is once, few, many or the class of an expanded clone; other rows omit it.

j_call: TRBJ2-7
d_call: TRBD2
v_call: TRBV5-6
clone_size: few
cdr3_nt: TGTGCCAGCAGCTTGGATGTCGGGGGGGGCTCCTACGAGCAGTACTTC
cdr3_aa: CASSLDVGGGSYEQYF

j_call: TRBJ2-7
d_call: TRBD1
v_call: TRBV4-1
clone_size: .
cdr3_nt: TGCGCCAGCATCCCGAACCGGGACAGGGACTCCTACGAGCAGTACTTC
cdr3_aa: CASIPNRDRDSYEQYF

j_call: TRBJ2-5
d_call: .
v_call: TRBV4-3
clone_size: .
cdr3_nt: TGCGCCAGCAGCCAAGAACGGGGGATAAGTGCAGGAGGGGTGCAGTACTTC
cdr3_aa: CASSQERGISAGGVQYF

j_call: TRBJ2-7
d_call: .
v_call: TRBV6-6
clone_size: few
cdr3_nt: TGTGCCAGCAGTTACTCCGGGTCCCAAGCGGGCGAGCAGTACTTC
cdr3_aa: CASSYSGSQAGEQYF

j_call: TRBJ2-7
d_call: TRBD2
v_call: TRBV5-6
clone_size: .
cdr3_nt: TGTGCCAGCAGTGGGACTAGCGGGAACCACGAGCAGTACTTC
cdr3_aa: CASSGTSGNHEQYF

j_call: TRBJ2-3
d_call: .
v_call: TRBV19
clone_size: .
cdr3_nt: TGTGCCAGTAGTACCCGCGGGGGCCCTAGCACAGATACGCAGTATTTT
cdr3_aa: CASSTRGGPSTDTQYF

j_call: TRBJ2-3
d_call: .
v_call: TRBV7-8
clone_size: .
cdr3_nt: TGTGCCAGCAGCTTGTACACGGAGGGACTAGATACGCAGTATTTT
cdr3_aa: CASSLYTEGLDTQYF

j_call: TRBJ1-5
d_call: .
v_call: TRBV6-5
clone_size: .
cdr3_nt: TGTGCCAGCAGCCTTCGGGCAGGGATTAATCAGCCCCAGCATTTT
cdr3_aa: CASSLRAGINQPQHF

j_call: TRBJ1-1
d_call: TRBD1
v_call: TRBV28
clone_size: .
cdr3_nt: TGTGCCAGCAGTTTCAGACAGGGGCGAAACACTGAAGCTTTCTTT
cdr3_aa: CASSFRQGRNTEAFF

j_call: TRBJ2-7
d_call: TRBD1
v_call: TRBV28
clone_size: few
cdr3_nt: TGTGCCAGCAGTTCCGGACAGGTTCAAAACGAGCAGTACTTC
cdr3_aa: CASSSGQVQNEQYF

j_call: TRBJ2-3
d_call: TRBD2
v_call: TRBV4-1
clone_size: .
cdr3_nt: TGCGCCAGCAGCTCCCCGGGGAGGGGCACAGATACGCAGTATTTT
cdr3_aa: CASSSPGRGTDTQYF

j_call: TRBJ2-7
d_call: .
v_call: TRBV28
clone_size: .
cdr3_nt: TGTGCCAGCAGTTTGTGGGTGGGGCGCTACGAGCAGTACTTC
cdr3_aa: CASSLWVGRYEQYF

j_call: TRBJ2-5
d_call: .
v_call: TRBV7-9
clone_size: once
cdr3_nt: TGTGCCAGCAGCTTAGGTTTTGACAGGCAAGAGACCCAGTACTTC
cdr3_aa: CASSLGFDRQETQYF

j_call: TRBJ2-3
d_call: .
v_call: TRBV2
clone_size: .
cdr3_nt: TGTGCCAGCAGTCCAATGAGGGGCACAGATACGCAGTATTTT
cdr3_aa: CASSPMRGTDTQYF

j_call: TRBJ2-4
d_call: .
v_call: TRBV7-2
clone_size: .
cdr3_nt: TGTGCCAGCAGCCCGGGACTTCAAAACATTCAGTACTTC
cdr3_aa: CASSPGLQNIQYF

j_call: TRBJ2-1
d_call: TRBD2
v_call: TRBV19
clone_size: .
cdr3_nt: TGTGCCAGTAGTTTAGGACTAGCCACTGGGGATGAGCAGTTCTTC
cdr3_aa: CASSLGLATGDEQFF

j_call: TRBJ1-5
d_call: .
v_call: TRBV18
clone_size: .
cdr3_nt: TGTGCCAGCTCACCACGGACAGATAATAATCAGCCCCAGCATTTT
cdr3_aa: CASSPRTDNNQPQHF

j_call: TRBJ1-2
d_call: TRBD1
v_call: TRBV19
clone_size: few
cdr3_nt: TGTGCCAGTAGTCTCAGGACAGGGTCAGACGACTATGGCTACACCTTC
cdr3_aa: CASSLRTGSDDYGYTF

j_call: TRBJ2-3
d_call: .
v_call: TRBV2
clone_size: .
cdr3_nt: TGTGCCAGCAGTGACCGGCCTGGCAGGCTCCCAGATACGCAGTATTTT
cdr3_aa: CASSDRPGRLPDTQYF

j_call: TRBJ2-7
d_call: .
v_call: TRBV4-2
clone_size: .
cdr3_nt: TGTGCCAGCAGCCGTGGAGGGGACTACGAGCAGTACTTC
cdr3_aa: CASSRGGDYEQYF

j_call: TRBJ1-2
d_call: TRBD1
v_call: TRBV2
clone_size: .
cdr3_nt: TGTGCCAGCAGTGATTCGGACAGGGGGTCTGGCTACACCTTC
cdr3_aa: CASSDSDRGSGYTF

j_call: TRBJ2-5
d_call: TRBD1
v_call: TRBV5-1
clone_size: .
cdr3_nt: TGCGCCAGCAGCTTAGGGGCAGGGGGCCCCCAAGCGGGGACCCAGTACTTC
cdr3_aa: CASSLGAGGPQAGTQYF

j_call: TRBJ1-5
d_call: TRBD1
v_call: TRBV7-6
clone_size: few
cdr3_nt: TGTGCCAGCAGCTTAGCGTGGGACAGGGGTAATCAGCCCCAGCATTTT
cdr3_aa: CASSLAWDRGNQPQHF

j_call: TRBJ1-6
d_call: .
v_call: TRBV2
clone_size: .
cdr3_nt: TGTGCCAGCAGTCTCTGGACTGGACCCCTCCACTTT
cdr3_aa: CASSLWTGPLHF

j_call: TRBJ1-2
d_call: .
v_call: TRBV2
clone_size: .
cdr3_nt: TGTGCCAGCAGCTTCCTGGAGCGAGGTGGGAACTATGGCTACACCTTC
cdr3_aa: CASSFLERGGNYGYTF

j_call: TRBJ1-2
d_call: .
v_call: TRBV11-2
clone_size: .
cdr3_nt: TGTGCCAGCAGCCCCAGTAACTATGGCTACACCTTC
cdr3_aa: CASSPSNYGYTF

j_call: TRBJ1-5
d_call: .
v_call: TRBV15
clone_size: .
cdr3_nt: TGTGCCACCAGCAGAGACGGCAGGGGAAATCAGCCCCAGCATTTT
cdr3_aa: CATSRDGRGNQPQHF

j_call: TRBJ2-3
d_call: TRBD1
v_call: TRBV2
clone_size: .
cdr3_nt: TGTGCCAGCAGTTCCGGACAGGGAAGAAGCACAGATACGCAGTATTTT
cdr3_aa: CASSSGQGRSTDTQYF

j_call: TRBJ1-2
d_call: TRBD1
v_call: TRBV6-6
clone_size: .
cdr3_nt: TGTGCCAGCAGTCCACAGGGGAACTATGGCTACACCTTC
cdr3_aa: CASSPQGNYGYTF

j_call: TRBJ2-7
d_call: .
v_call: TRBV30
clone_size: .
cdr3_nt: TGTGCCTGGGGCGGCGACTATGGCGAGCAGTACTTC
cdr3_aa: CAWGGDYGEQYF

j_call: TRBJ2-1
d_call: TRBD1
v_call: TRBV5-8
clone_size: .
cdr3_nt: TGTGCCAGCAGCAAGGGACAGGGGGACTACAGTGAGCAGTTCTTC
cdr3_aa: CASSKGQGDYSEQFF

j_call: TRBJ1-5
d_call: .
v_call: TRBV10-3
clone_size: .
cdr3_nt: TGTGCCATCAGTGAGTCTCCAGCAGGCCATAGCAATCAGCCCCAGCATTTT
cdr3_aa: CAISESPAGHSNQPQHF

j_call: TRBJ1-3
d_call: .
v_call: TRBV6-5
clone_size: once
cdr3_nt: TGTGCCAGCAGAAGACAGGCTGGAAACACCATATATTTT
cdr3_aa: CASRRQAGNTIYF

j_call: TRBJ2-3
d_call: .
v_call: TRBV19
clone_size: .
cdr3_nt: TGTGCCAGTAGTATAAGCTCAGATACGCAGTATTTT
cdr3_aa: CASSISSDTQYF

j_call: TRBJ1-1
d_call: .
v_call: TRBV7-3
clone_size: .
cdr3_nt: TGTGCCAGCAGCTTAACGTCCCAGGGGAACACTGAAGCTTTCTTT
cdr3_aa: CASSLTSQGNTEAFF

j_call: TRBJ1-1
d_call: .
v_call: TRBV7-9
clone_size: .
cdr3_nt: TGTGCCAGCAGCTCCCCCCGACTGGGAGGAAGCACTGAAGCTTTCTTT
cdr3_aa: CASSSPRLGGSTEAFF

j_call: TRBJ1-1
d_call: .
v_call: TRBV7-8
clone_size: .
cdr3_nt: TGTGCCAGCAGCTTAGCGCATCTGGGGCTGAACACTGAAGCTTTCTTT
cdr3_aa: CASSLAHLGLNTEAFF

j_call: TRBJ2-1
d_call: TRBD2
v_call: TRBV10-2
clone_size: .
cdr3_nt: TGCGCCAGCAGTGGAGGACTAGATGAGTTCTTC
cdr3_aa: CASSGGLDEFF

j_call: TRBJ2-3
d_call: TRBD2
v_call: TRBV14
clone_size: .
cdr3_nt: TGTGCCAGCAGCCATCCACTAGCGGAAAGCACAGATACGCAGTATTTT
cdr3_aa: CASSHPLAESTDTQYF

j_call: TRBJ2-3
d_call: TRBD2
v_call: TRBV7-2
clone_size: .
cdr3_nt: TGTGCCAGCAGGTCTAGCGGGGCAAGCACAGATACGCAGTATTTT
cdr3_aa: CASRSSGASTDTQYF

j_call: TRBJ1-1
d_call: TRBD1
v_call: TRBV18
clone_size: .
cdr3_nt: TGTGCCAGCTCACCACCGTGGGACAGCATGAACACTGAAGCTTTCTTT
cdr3_aa: CASSPPWDSMNTEAFF

j_call: TRBJ2-3
d_call: TRBD2
v_call: TRBV4-2
clone_size: .
cdr3_nt: TGTGCCAGCAGCCAAGGGCCTCGGCGGGGGACGCGGGATACGCAGTATTTT
cdr3_aa: CASSQGPRRGTRDTQYF